This T cell receptor (beta chain) was found in a study of cytomegalovirus exposure and HLA in healthy donors. Overall study results and limits: Association of a missense DCLRE1C variant with TCR beta V- and J-gene trimming was reported in a later analysis. The majority of CMV-associated TCR beta chains were reported as apparently HLA-restricted in a later analysis.

The PCR had 60 Vbeta and 13 Jbeta primers. Libraries were prepared by immunoSEQ multiplex PCR; TCRdb keeps only in-frame clonotypes and omits some of them. The sample has 150,000 to 200,000 clones, roughly 13% seen once. The sample holds a few counts of this clone. Its target is unknown. The sequence was collected from a man between 50 and 59 years old in good health and CMV-seropositive. Sequencing was performed on PBMCs.

This chain's CDR3 is CASNPTGFYQPQHF. As DNA, the CDR3 is TGTGCCAGCAACCCGACAGGTTTTTATCAGCCCCAGCATTTT. The chain is built from TRBV6-6 and TRBJ1-5, with D possibly matching TRBD1 (6 bases). V gave up 7 bases and J gave up 5 bases, with 15 bases separating them. The germline V gene has CDR1 MNHNY and CDR2 SVGAGI (reference sequence). The CDR3 is made up of 14 amino acids.